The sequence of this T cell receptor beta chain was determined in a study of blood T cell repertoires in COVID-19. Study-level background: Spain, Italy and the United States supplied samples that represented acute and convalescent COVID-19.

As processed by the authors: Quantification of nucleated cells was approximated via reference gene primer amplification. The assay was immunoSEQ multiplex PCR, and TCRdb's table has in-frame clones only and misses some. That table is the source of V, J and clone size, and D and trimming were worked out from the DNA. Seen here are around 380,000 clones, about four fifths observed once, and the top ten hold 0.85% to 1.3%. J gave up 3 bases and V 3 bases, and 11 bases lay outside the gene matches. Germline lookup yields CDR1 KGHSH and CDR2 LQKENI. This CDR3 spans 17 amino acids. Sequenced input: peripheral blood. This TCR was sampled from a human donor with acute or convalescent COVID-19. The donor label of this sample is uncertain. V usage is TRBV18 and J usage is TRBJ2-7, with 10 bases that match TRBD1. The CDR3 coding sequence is TGTGCCAGCTCACCGCGACAGGGGGCGCGAGGAGTCTACGAGCAGTACTTC. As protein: CASSPRQGARGVYEQYF.